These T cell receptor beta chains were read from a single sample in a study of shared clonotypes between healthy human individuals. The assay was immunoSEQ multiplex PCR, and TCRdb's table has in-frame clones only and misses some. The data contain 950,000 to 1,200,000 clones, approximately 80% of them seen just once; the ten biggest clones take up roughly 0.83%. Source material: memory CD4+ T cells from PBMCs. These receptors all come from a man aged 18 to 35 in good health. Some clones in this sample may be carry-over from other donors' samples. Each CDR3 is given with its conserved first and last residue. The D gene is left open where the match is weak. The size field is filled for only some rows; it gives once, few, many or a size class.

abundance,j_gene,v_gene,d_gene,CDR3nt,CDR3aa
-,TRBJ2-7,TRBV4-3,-,TGCGCCAGCAGCCACGACACCGGTGGGGGGCAGTACTTC,CASSHDTGGGQYF
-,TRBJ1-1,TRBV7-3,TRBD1,TGTGCCAGCAGCCCACAGGGGCTCATGAACACTGAAGCTTTCTTT,CASSPQGLMNTEAFF
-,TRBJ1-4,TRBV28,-,TGTGCCAGCAGTTTAGGGGGTGAGGGTGAAAAACTGTTTTTT,CASSLGGEGEKLFF
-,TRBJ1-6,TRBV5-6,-,TGTGCCAGCAGCACCAGGAGGAATTCACCCCTCCACTTT,CASSTRRNSPLHF
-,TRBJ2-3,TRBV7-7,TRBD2,TGTGCCAGCAGCCCTGCCCGCAGCGGGAGTTCGCAGTATTTT,CASSPARSGSSQYF
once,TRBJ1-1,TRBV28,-,TGTGCCAGCAGTCTATCCGGGAGGGGTACTGAAGCTTTCTTT,CASSLSGRGTEAFF
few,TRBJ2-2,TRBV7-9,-,TGTGCCAGCAGCTCCGTTTGGGATTTCGGGGAGCTGTTTTTT,CASSSVWDFGELFF
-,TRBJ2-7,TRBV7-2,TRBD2,TGTGCCAGCAAACTAGTACTAGCGGGAGATTACGAGCAGTACTTC,CASKLVLAGDYEQYF
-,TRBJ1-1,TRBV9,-,TGTGCCAGCAGCGTAGGCCCCTCAGGGACTGAAGCTTTCTTT,CASSVGPSGTEAFF
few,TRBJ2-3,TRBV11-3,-,TGTGCCAGCAGCTTAGTTTCTGGGTCCCCTACGCAGTATTTT,CASSLVSGSPTQYF
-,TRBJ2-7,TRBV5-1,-,TGCGCCAGCAGCTTGGCGATGGGGGCGCAGTACTTC,CASSLAMGAQYF
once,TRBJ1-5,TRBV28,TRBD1,TGTGCCAGCAGTACCCGGACAGGGGGCGGTCAGCCCCAGCATTTT,CASSTRTGGGQPQHF
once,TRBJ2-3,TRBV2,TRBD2,TGTGCCAGCAGGGGGAGGACTAGTAACGCAGATACGCAGTATTTT,CASRGRTSNADTQYF
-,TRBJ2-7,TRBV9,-,TGTGCCAGCAGCGTAGGGTTGGGTAGTTACGAGCAGTACTTC,CASSVGLGSYEQYF
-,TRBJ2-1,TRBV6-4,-,TGTGCCAGCAGTCCTGACAGGAGCTCCTACAATGAGCAGTTCTTC,CASSPDRSSYNEQFF
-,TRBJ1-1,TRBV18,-,TGTGCCAGCTCAGGGGTAAACGGAAACACTGAAGCTTTCTTT,CASSGVNGNTEAFF
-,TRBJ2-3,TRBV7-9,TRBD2,TGTGCCAGCAGCTTAGCGGCGGGGGGACCAGATACGCAGTATTTT,CASSLAAGGPDTQYF
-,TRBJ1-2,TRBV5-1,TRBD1,TGCGCCAGCAGCCAAACAGGGGGCGTTGATGGCTACACCTTC,CASSQTGGVDGYTF
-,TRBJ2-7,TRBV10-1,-,TGCGCCAGCAGTGAGTCCGGCAGCTACGAGCAGTACTTC,CASSESGSYEQYF
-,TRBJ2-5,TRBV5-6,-,TGTGCCAGCAGCAAAAATTGGATCAGGTCCCAAGAGACCCAGTACTTC,CASSKNWIRSQETQYF
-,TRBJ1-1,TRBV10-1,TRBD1,TGCGCCAGCAGTGATGGCCGGGACAGGGGGTTTAACACTGAAGCTTTCTTT,CASSDGRDRGFNTEAFF
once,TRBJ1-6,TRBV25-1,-,TGTGCCAGCAGTACAGGACAGTCCTATAATTCACCCCTCCACTTT,CASSTGQSYNSPLHF
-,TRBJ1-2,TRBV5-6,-,TGTGCCAGCAGCTTGGTCGGCGGGACTAACTATGGCTACACCTTC,CASSLVGGTNYGYTF
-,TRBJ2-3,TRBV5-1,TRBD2,TGCGCCAGCAGCTTGGTCTCTAGCGGGAGACCTGGGGGTCGCGATACGCAGTATTTT,CASSLVSSGRPGGRDTQYF
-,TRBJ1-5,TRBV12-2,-,TGTGCAAGTCGATCCGTACAGGGCGAAGCCGGGCCCCAGCATTTT,CASRSVQGEAGPQHF
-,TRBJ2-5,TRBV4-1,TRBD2,TGCGCCAGCAGCCAAGATAGTAGGGCTAGCGGCCAAGAGACCCAGTACTTC,CASSQDSRASGQETQYF
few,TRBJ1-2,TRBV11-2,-,TGTGCCAGCAGCTTTGGGGTGCTGGTAGAGGGCTACACCTTC,CASSFGVLVEGYTF
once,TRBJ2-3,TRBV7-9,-,TGTGCCAGGACAACAGATACGCAGTATTTT,CARTTDTQYF
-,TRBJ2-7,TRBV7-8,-,TGTGCCAGCAGCTTAGGTCCTCAGGGGGGCTACGAGCAGTACTTC,CASSLGPQGGYEQYF
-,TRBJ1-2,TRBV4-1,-,TGCGCCAGCAGCCCCACTTGGACACAGGCGGACTACACCTTC,CASSPTWTQADYTF
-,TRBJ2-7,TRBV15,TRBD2,TGTGCCACCAGCAGAGGTCGGACTAGCGGGACCTACGAGCAGTACTTC,CATSRGRTSGTYEQYF
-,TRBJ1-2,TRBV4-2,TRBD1,TGTGCCAGCAGCCAGCCTACAGGGGCGCTCCATGGCTACACCTTC,CASSQPTGALHGYTF
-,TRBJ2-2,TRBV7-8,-,TGTGCCAGCAGCTTAGGAACCGGGGAGCTGTTTTTT,CASSLGTGELFF
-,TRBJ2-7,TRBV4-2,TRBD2,TGTGCCAGCAGCCCCTCTAGCGGGAGTGCGACCTACGAGCAGTACTTC,CASSPSSGSATYEQYF
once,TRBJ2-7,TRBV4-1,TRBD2,TGCGCCAGCAGCTTCGGACTAGCGGGACCGGCCGAGCAGTACTTC,CASSFGLAGPAEQYF
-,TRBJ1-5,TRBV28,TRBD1,TGTGCCAGGGGACTTACAGGGGGAGGCAATCAGCCCCAGCATTTT,CARGLTGGGNQPQHF
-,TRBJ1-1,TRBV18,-,TGTGCCAGCTCATCGCAACAGGGAGGGAACACTGAAGCTTTCTTT,CASSSQQGGNTEAFF
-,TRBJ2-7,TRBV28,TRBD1,TGTGCCAGCGCCATCGGGGGACAGGGGTCCCTCAAGTCCTACGAGCAGTACTTC,CASAIGGQGSLKSYEQYF
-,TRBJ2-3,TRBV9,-,TGTGCCAGCAGCCCGTCGAGGGGGAACTGGCGGGAGAAAGTAGATACGCAGTATTTT,CASSPSRGNWREKVDTQYF
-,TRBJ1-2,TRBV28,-,TGTGCCAGCAGTTTACAGGGATTTAACTATGGCTACACCTTC,CASSLQGFNYGYTF
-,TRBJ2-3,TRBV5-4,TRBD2,TGTGCCAGCAGACCGGGGGGGGGCGGTCCAGATACGCAGTATTTT,CASRPGGGGPDTQYF
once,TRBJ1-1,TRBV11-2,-,TGTGCCAGCAGCTCCGGAGATTTGAGGAATATTAAAGCTTTCTTT,CASSSGDLRNIKAFF
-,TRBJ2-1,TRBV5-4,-,TGTGCCAGCAGCTTGGGTCCAGCGGCGAACTACAATGAGCAGTTCTTC,CASSLGPAANYNEQFF
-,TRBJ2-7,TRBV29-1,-,TGCAGCGTTGAAGGGGTTCGGGACTACGAGCAGTACTTC,CSVEGVRDYEQYF
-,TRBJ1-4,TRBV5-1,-,TGCGCCAGCAGCTTGGCCCTCGGGACTAATGAAAAACTGTTTTTT,CASSLALGTNEKLFF
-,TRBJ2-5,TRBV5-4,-,TGTGCCAGCAGCTTGTCTGGCACAAGTAGGTACCAAGAGACCCAGTACTTC,CASSLSGTSRYQETQYF
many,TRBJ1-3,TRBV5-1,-,TGCGCCAGCAGCTTGGGAGTCTCTGGAAACACCATATATTTT,CASSLGVSGNTIYF
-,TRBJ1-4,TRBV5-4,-,TGTGCCAGCAGCCCCGGACGGTCTAATGAAAAACTGTTTTTT,CASSPGRSNEKLFF